One sample yielded the 28 T cell receptor beta chains listed below, sequenced in a study of shared clonotypes between healthy human individuals. Method: immunoSEQ multiplex PCR; TCRdb's copy keeps in-frame clones and lacks some. The data hold about half a million clones, with 75% to 85% observed a single time. Sequencing was performed on PBMCs. These receptors were obtained from a woman between 40 and 55 years old in good health. Some clones in this sample may be carry-over from other donors' samples.

The chain carries TRBV5-1 and TRBJ1-4; D gene uncertain. The germline V and J ends were trimmed by 4 bases and 6 bases, with 10 bases remaining between them. The CDR3 sequence is 13 residues long. Germline V lookup: CDR1 SGHRS, CDR2 YFSETQ. CDR3: CASSGRVDEKLFF. In nucleotides, the CDR3 is TGCGCCAGCAGCGGGAGGGTCGATGAAAAACTGTTTTTT.

This chain links TRBV30 with TRBJ1-1, with a possible D match to TRBD1 (6 bases). From germline, CDR1 is GTSNPN and CDR2 SVGIG (reference sequence). The CDR3 extends over 14 amino acids. Trimming stripped 2 bases from V and 5 bases from J, with 15 bases between. CDR3 region: CAWSPGTSLTEAFF. The CDR3 coding sequence is TGTGCCTGGAGTCCCGGGACATCATTAACTGAAGCTTTCTTT. The variable domain in full, completed from reference TRBV30 and TRBJ1-1, reads SQTIHQWPATLVQPVGSPLSLECTVEGTSNPNLYWYRQAAGRGLQLLFYSVGIGQISSEVPQNLSASRPQDRQFILSSKKLLLSDSGFYLCAWSPGTSLTEAFFGQGTRLTVV.

The CDR3: CASSLELYNEQFF. The CDR3 DNA follows: TGTGCCAGCAGCTTAGAACTCTACAATGAGCAGTTCTTC. The chain carries TRBV7-2 and TRBJ2-1; D not certain. The V gene lost 1 base and the J gene lost 3 bases, with 4 bases spanning the gap. The CDR3 runs 13 residues. Per the germline V gene, CDR1 is SGHTA and CDR2 is FQGNSA. The entire variable domain, with the rest obtained from reference TRBV7-2 and TRBJ2-1, is as follows: GAGVSQSPSNKVTEKGKDVELRCDPISGHTALYWYRQSLGQGLEFLIYFQGNSAPDKSGLPSDRFSAERTGGSVSTLTIQRTQQEDSAVYLCASSLELYNEQFFGPGTRLTVL.

This chain links TRBV28 with TRBJ1-3; D possibly corresponds to TRBD1 (6 bases). From germline, CDR1 is MDHEN and CDR2 SYDVKM. Trimming stripped 6 bases from V and 2 bases from J, with 14 bases between. The CDR3 runs 15 residues. CDR3 sequence reads: CASRYRAATGNTIYF. CDR3 nucleotide sequence: TGTGCCAGCAGGTACAGGGCAGCAACTGGAAACACCATATATTTT. The full variable domain, rest sourced from reference TRBV28 and TRBJ1-3, is DVKVTQSSRYLVKRTGEKVFLECVQDMDHENMFWYRQDPGLGLRLIYFSYDVKMKEKGDIPEGYSVSREKKERFSLILESASTNQTSMYLCASRYRAATGNTIYFGEGSWLTVV.

The count of this clone is one. The V gene is TRBV7-2, the J gene TRBJ2-5, with 8 positions matching TRBD1. Germline lookup yields CDR1 SGHTA and CDR2 FQGNSA. This CDR3 spans 16 amino acids. After removal of 0 bases from V and 1 base from J, the junction contained 4 bases not matched to a gene. CDR3 in amino acids: CASSLAPGTGQETQYF. CDR3 in DNA: TGTGCCAGCAGCTTAGCCCCCGGGACAGGCCAAGAGACCCAGTACTTC.

The chain couples TRBV5-1 to TRBJ2-3, with D possibly TRBD2 on 6 matching bases. Germline loops: CDR1 SGHRS, CDR2 YFSETQ. The V end was cut by 0 bases, the J end by 3 bases, with 8 bases between. The CDR3 runs to 14 residues. The CDR3 protein is CASSLVGTTDTQYF. DNA of the CDR3: TGCGCCAGCAGCTTGGTCGGGACTACAGATACGCAGTATTTT. Filled out from reference TRBV5-1 and TRBJ2-3, the complete variable domain reads KAGVTQTPRYLIKTRGQQVTLSCSPISGHRSVSWYQQTPGQGLQFLFEYFSETQRNKGNFPGRFSGRQFSNSRSEMNVSTLELGDSALYLCASSLVGTTDTQYFGPGTRLTVL.

This clone was seen only once. V usage is TRBV4-1 and J usage is TRBJ2-7, with D perhaps TRBD2 (6 bases). The germline CDR1 and CDR2 sequences are MGHRA and YSYEKL. This CDR3 comprises 16 residues. Deletions cut 4 bases from V and 2 bases from J, with 18 bases between. CDR3 sequence reads: CASSLDGRLETYEQYF. CDR3 coding DNA: TGCGCCAGCAGCCTCGATGGTCGACTAGAAACCTACGAGCAGTACTTC.

The V call is TRBV28, the J call TRBJ2-6; D is possibly TRBD1 (5 bases). V was clipped by 3 bases and J by 1 base, with 13 bases between them. Germline lookup yields CDR1 MDHEN and CDR2 SYDVKM. This CDR3 region has 17 residues. CDR3 coding DNA: TGTGCCAGCAGTTTCCATTCGGACAAATCTGGGGCCAACGTCCTGACTTTC. Its protein is CASSFHSDKSGANVLTF.

The chain uses TRBV7-8 and TRBJ2-1; D tentatively reads TRBD1 or TRBD2 (5 bases each). With 5 bases removed from V and 3 bases from J, the gap between germline ends came to 17 bases. The CDR3 runs to 16 residues. Germline CDR1 and CDR2: SGHVS and FQNEAQ. The CDR3 loop is CASSRPGTRNYNEQFF. Here the CDR3 DNA reads TGTGCCAGCAGCAGACCCGGGACCCGGAACTACAATGAGCAGTTCTTC.

A note on this clone: A clone one base away is much larger, so this may be a read error. In the same sample, other DNA sequences code for this CDR3. This sequence joins TRBV11-2 and TRBJ2-1; D is unclear. Trimming cost V 3 bases and J 9 bases, with 3 bases left between them. The CDR3 covers 10 residues. Germline values: CDR1 SGHAT, CDR2 FQNNGV. The CDR3 DNA reads TGTGCCAGCAGCTTTGGTGAGCAGTTCTTC. Protein product: CASSFGEQFF.

This clone was seen at least ten times. The rearrangement joins TRBV27 to TRBJ2-7; the D is unclear. This CDR3 contains 14 residues. V shed 0 bases and J shed 5 bases, with 11 bases lying between them. Germline V CDR1 and CDR2: MNHEY, SMNVEV (reference sequence). CDR3 protein: CASSLSGPLNEQYF. CDR3 in DNA: TGTGCCAGCAGTTTATCCGGGCCGCTTAACGAGCAGTACTTC.

This sequence joins TRBV2 and TRBJ1-5, with TRBD1 matching over 8 bases. The germline V gene encodes CDR1 SNHLY and CDR2 FYNNEI. V lost 2 bases to trimming and J lost 7 bases; unmatched junction nucleotides: 4. The CDR3 runs 14 residues. CDR3 DNA sequence: TGTGCCAGCAGTGAACAGGGGGCGAACCAGCCCCAGCATTTT. This encodes CASSEQGANQPQHF.

There are a few counts of this clone. This sequence joins TRBV27 and TRBJ1-2; possible D gene TRBD1, 6 bases. The CDR3 sequence is 16 residues long. V was cut by 5 bases and J by 0 bases, with 16 bases left in between. Per the germline V gene, CDR1 is MNHEY and CDR2 is SMNVEV (reference sequence). In DNA, the CDR3 is TGTGCCAGCAGTACTCACAGGGTCTCGGCTAACTATGGCTACACCTTC. It specifies CASSTHRVSANYGYTF.

The CDR3 is CASSQEMSNYGYTF. CDR3 sequence (DNA): TGTGCCAGCAGCCAAGAAATGAGTAACTATGGCTACACCTTC. This chain links TRBV4-2 with TRBJ1-2; no clear D gene. V was clipped by 0 bases and J by 1 base, with 6 bases between them. This CDR3 region has 14 residues. Germline CDR1 reads LGHNA; CDR2 reads YNFKEQ.

The gene calls are TRBV2 and TRBJ1-1; D gene uncertain. V dropped 6 bases and J dropped 1 base, with 15 bases sitting between them. Germline V gene sequence: CDR1 SNHLY, CDR2 FYNNEI. This CDR3 spans 15 amino acids. This CDR3 is CASSLALTRNTEAFF. The CDR3 DNA sequence: TGTGCCAGCAGCCTAGCCCTCACAAGGAACACTGAAGCTTTCTTT. The full variable domain, its missing parts supplied by reference TRBV2 and TRBJ1-1, is EPEVTQTPSHQVTQMGQEVILRCVPISNHLYFYWYRQILGQKVEFLVSFYNNEISEKSEIFDDQFSVERPDGSNFTLKIRSTKLEDSAMYFCASSLALTRNTEAFFGQGTRLTVV.

This sequence joins TRBV9 and TRBJ2-1, with TRBD1 matching over 9 bases. Germline V gene data show CDR1 as SGDLS and CDR2 as YYNGEE. The CDR3 consists of 15 residues. Trimming at V came to 0 bases and at J to 5 bases, leaving 3 bases not matched to a gene. The CDR3: CASSVEGQGNNEQFF. The DNA of the CDR3 is TGTGCCAGCAGCGTAGAGGGACAGGGCAACAATGAGCAGTTCTTC.

CDR3 nucleotides: TGTGCCAGTAGTATCACAGGGGTCTATGAGCAGTTCTTC. Translation: CASSITGVYEQFF. The chain joins TRBV19 to TRBJ2-1; 7 nucleotides align to TRBD1. The CDR3 has 13 amino acids. The V gene's germline CDR1 is LNHDA and CDR2 SQIVND (reference sequence). Unmatched junction bases numbered 4, after V lost 3 bases and J lost 8 bases.

The chain joins TRBV5-1 to TRBJ2-5; D may match TRBD1 or TRBD2 (5 bases each). Per the germline V gene, CDR1 is SGHRS and CDR2 is YFSETQ. This CDR3 comprises 14 residues. Trimming took 2 bases from V and 2 from J, leaving 10 bases between them. For the CDR3, the DNA is TGCGCCAGCAGCTTACCTGGGGGTCAAGAGACCCAGTACTTC. Residues: CASSLPGGQETQYF. Full variable domain (outside the CDR3, taken from reference TRBV5-1 and TRBJ2-5): KAGVTQTPRYLIKTRGQQVTLSCSPISGHRSVSWYQQTPGQGLQFLFEYFSETQRNKGNFPGRFSGRQFSNSRSEMNVSTLELGDSALYLCASSLPGGQETQYFGPGTRLLVL.

The J gene is TRBJ2-7, the V gene TRBV19; perhaps TRBD1 as D (6 bases). The CDR3 sequence is 15 residues long. V lost 7 bases, J lost 3 bases, and 19 bases lay in between. Germline CDR1 is LNHDA and CDR2 is SQIVND (reference sequence). The CDR3 spells CASTPDRDTVYEQYF. The CDR3 DNA reads TGTGCCAGTACCCCCGATCGGGACACAGTCTACGAGCAGTACTTC.

The V gene is TRBV28, the J gene TRBJ2-3; unclear D gene. V dropped 7 bases and J dropped 0 bases, with 11 bases sitting between them. The CDR3 is made up of 14 amino acids. Per the germline V gene, CDR1 is MDHEN and CDR2 is SYDVKM. As DNA, the CDR3 is TGTGCCAGCAAGGGCGGTTGGAGCACAGATACGCAGTATTTT. Protein: CASKGGWSTDTQYF.

The chain links TRBV5-1 to TRBJ2-1; unclear D gene. V dropped 3 bases and J dropped 6 bases, with 19 bases sitting between them. The CDR3 runs to 16 residues. Germline CDR1 is SGHRS and CDR2 is YFSETQ. The CDR3 DNA reads TGCGCCAGCAGCTCCCCCCAATTATTACAGATCAATGAGCAGTTCTTC. Encoded protein: CASSSPQLLQINEQFF.

This sequence joins TRBV28 and TRBJ2-7; 7 positions match TRBD1. V dropped 9 bases and J dropped 0; count of bases not matched to a gene: 5. Germline V gene sequence: CDR1 MDHEN, CDR2 SYDVKM. This CDR3 spans 13 amino acids. The CDR3 bases are TGTGCCAGTCGGGGACAGTCCTCCTACGAGCAGTACTTC. This codes for CASRGQSSYEQYF.

This chain joins TRBV2 and TRBJ1-2; D possibly corresponds to TRBD1 (6 bases). The CDR3 consists of 15 residues. Deletions cut 0 bases from V and 4 bases from J, with 12 bases between. The germline V gene encodes CDR1 SNHLY and CDR2 FYNNEI. The CDR3 DNA sequence: TGTGCCAGCAGTGAAGCGAGGGGGGCCGGCTATGGCTACACCTTC. This sequence encodes CASSEARGAGYGYTF. Full variable domain (missing parts from reference TRBV2 and TRBJ1-2): EPEVTQTPSHQVTQMGQEVILRCVPISNHLYFYWYRQILGQKVEFLVSFYNNEISEKSEIFDDQFSVERPDGSNFTLKIRSTKLEDSAMYFCASSEARGAGYGYTFGSGTRLTVV.

This chain links TRBV2 with TRBJ2-2, with D perhaps matching TRBD1 or TRBD2 (5 bases each). CDR3 length: 15 residues. The V and J ends lost 3 bases and 3 bases respectively, with 11 bases between them. Germline-derived CDR1 and CDR2 are SNHLY and FYNNEI. The CDR3 coding sequence is TGTGCCAGCAGTGAGGGGCTAGCTGACACCGGGGAGCTGTTTTTT. This sequence encodes CASSEGLADTGELFF. The entire variable domain, with the rest obtained from reference TRBV2 and TRBJ2-2, is as follows: EPEVTQTPSHQVTQMGQEVILRCVPISNHLYFYWYRQILGQKVEFLVSFYNNEISEKSEIFDDQFSVERPDGSNFTLKIRSTKLEDSAMYFCASSEGLADTGELFFGEGSRLTVL.

The chain uses TRBV5-4 and TRBJ2-7; 8 nucleotides agree with TRBD2. Germline V gene data show CDR1 as SGHNT and CDR2 as YYREEE (reference sequence). Germline trimming cut 1 base from V and 2 bases from J; bases unmatched to any gene: 5. There are 15 residues in the CDR3. CDR3 amino acids: CASSLSGRAPYEQYF. Here the CDR3 DNA reads TGTGCCAGCAGCTTGTCCGGGAGGGCCCCCTACGAGCAGTACTTC.

The rearrangement uses TRBV7-2 and TRBJ2-7, with 7 bases fitting TRBD1. The V and J ends lost 1 base and 5 bases, in that order; junction bases with no gene match: 8. From germline, CDR1 is SGHTA and CDR2 FQGNSA. The CDR3 consists of 15 residues. CDR3 sequence: CASSLGGGYFDEQYF. For the CDR3, the DNA is TGTGCCAGCAGCTTAGGAGGGGGCTATTTCGACGAGCAGTACTTC.

The chain has TRBV4-2 and TRBJ2-7; 10 bases fit TRBD2. The J segment lost 3 bases and the V segment lost 0 bases, leaving 5 bases of the junction unmatched. CDR1 is LGHNA, CDR2 YNFKEQ, per germline. The CDR3 covers 16 residues. CDR3 amino acids: CASSQDRTSGNYEQYF. The CDR3 region has the DNA TGTGCCAGCAGCCAAGATCGTACTAGCGGGAACTACGAGCAGTACTTC.

The rearrangement links TRBV5-5 to TRBJ1-1; D not certain. V was cut by 3 bases and J by 0 bases, with 6 bases left in between. Germline V gene lookup returns CDR1 SGHKS and CDR2 YYEKEE (reference sequence). CDR3 length: 13 amino acids. CDR3 amino acids: CASSSPMNTEAFF. The CDR3 nucleotides are TGTGCCAGCAGCTCCCCCATGAACACTGAAGCTTTCTTT.